This T cell receptor beta chain is drawn from a study of cytomegalovirus exposure and HLA in healthy donors. Study-wide points: It was approximately 150 TCR beta chains that were listed as cytomegalovirus-associated.

Remarks on this clone: Its antigen is not identified.

The CDR3 has 16 residues. V lost 4 bases to trimming and J lost 5 bases, with 20 bases between them. Germline CDR1 reads MGHRA; CDR2 reads YSYEKL. Libraries were prepared by immunoSEQ multiplex PCR; TCRdb keeps only in-frame clonotypes and omits some of them. The sample consists of approximately 210,000 clones, around 88% of them appearing once. Sequenced input: PBMCs. The clonotype was recovered from a woman aged 18-29 years in good health and CMV-seronegative. The V gene is TRBV4-1, the J gene TRBJ1-1, with D possibly matching TRBD1 (6 bases). CDR3: CASSLSRGGGRTEAFF. CDR3 nucleotide sequence: TGCGCCAGCAGCCTTAGTCGGGGGGGCGGGAGGACTGAAGCTTTCTTT.